One T cell receptor (beta chain) is described in this entry. This CDR3 is also generated by other DNA sequences in the sample. The CDR3 contains 15 residues. Trimming removed 3 bases from V and 3 bases from J; junction bases left unmatched: 6. CDR1 SGDLS and CDR2 YYNGEE come from the germline V gene. The data belong to a study of control samples from healthy donors and cancer patients. Libraries were prepared by immunoSEQ multiplex PCR; TCRdb keeps only in-frame clonotypes and omits some of them. Among around 120,000 clones listed, more than 75% were seen once. The clonotype was recovered from a woman in her 70s in good health. The sequenced sample was blood. This chain uses TRBV9 with TRBJ2-3; 8 nucleotides agree with TRBD2. CDR3 amino acids: CASSAGGARTDTQYF. For the CDR3, the DNA is TGTGCCAGCAGCGCCGGGGGGGCAAGGACAGATACGCAGTATTTT.